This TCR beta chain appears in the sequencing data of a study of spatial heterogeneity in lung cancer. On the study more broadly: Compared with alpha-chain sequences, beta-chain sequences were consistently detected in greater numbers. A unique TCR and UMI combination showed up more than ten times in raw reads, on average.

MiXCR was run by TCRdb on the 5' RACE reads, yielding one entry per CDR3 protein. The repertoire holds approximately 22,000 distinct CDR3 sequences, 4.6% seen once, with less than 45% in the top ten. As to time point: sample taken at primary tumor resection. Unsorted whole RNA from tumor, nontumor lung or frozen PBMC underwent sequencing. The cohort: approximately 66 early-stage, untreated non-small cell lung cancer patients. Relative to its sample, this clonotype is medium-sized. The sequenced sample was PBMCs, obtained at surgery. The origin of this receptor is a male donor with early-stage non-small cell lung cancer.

CDR3 sequence reads: CSVGETGMGEAFF. CDR3 coding DNA: TGCAGCGTTGGGGAGACAGGGATGGGTGAAGCTTTCTTT. The genes are TRBV29-1 and TRBJ1-1, with 7 bases fitting TRBD1. In germline, CDR1 is SQVTM, CDR2 ANQGSEA. The CDR3 is 13 residues long. The trim removed 4 bases at V and 7 bases at J, leaving 9 bases unmatched.